What follows describes a single TCR beta chain. It has no known antigen specificity. No per-base quality is available; no much larger clone lies one base away. The sample originates from a study of T cell responses to AZD1222 COVID-19 vaccine (dated by TCRdb to the early 2020s). General notes on the study: AZD1222 recipients with second doses at about 4 weeks or about 12 weeks were pooled, because spike-specific TCR depth and breadth did not differ between schedules. A total of 233 trial participants underwent TCR sequencing, of whom around 210 had received two doses of AZD1222 and some 26 had received two doses of the MenACWY control vaccine. Trial participants were enrolled into age subgroups of 18-55, 56-69 and 70-plus years, which contained 148, 28 and 57 TCR-sequenced participants, respectively.

The sample's time point label is to be understood as: baseline before first vaccination. Vaccinee samples were obtained from the UK trials COV001 and COV002, which included a single-blind randomized controlled phase 2/3 trial of AZD1222 (ChAdOx1 nCoV-19) in healthy adults. For TCRbeta chain sequencing, PBMC samples from trial participants were taken at day 0 and at day 28 after the second dose. The CDR3 regions of human TCRbeta chains were analyzed by immunosequencing. The paper's data handling went like this. TCRs in the repertoires were matched against a reference library of SARS-CoV-2-specific TCRs that had been generated with the MIRA antigen-specificity platform. Breadth meant the fraction of unique TCRs that were SARS-CoV-2-associated, whereas depth meant the fraction of total T cells that were SARS-CoV-2-associated. Using the MIRA data, each spike-specific TCR was mapped to the spike region that the TCR reacts to and placed in a CD4 or CD8 class. Log10-transformed breadth and depth values were compared by one-way ANOVA with Sidak's multiple comparisons tests. In TCRdb, the immuneACCESS table is reduced to in-frame sequences with V and J assigned. These tables do not hold every clone; where another copy was compared, an unresolved V gene accounts for under half, and the others remain unexplained. That table furnishes V, J and clone size, whereas the DNA furnished D and trimming. The sample has 120,000 to 150,000 clones on record, roughly 90% of them singletons. Jointly, the top ten make up approximately 3% of the sample.

Overall study results and their limits: Most participants were white British and females outnumbered males, and the authors suggested that clonal diversity may have been underestimated. No day 14 peak-response samples were available, so repertoires were characterized only after the peak T cell response. The 56-69-year group was small, and its depth increase did not reach significance, likely because of low power. After two AZD1222 doses, both the breadth and the depth of spike-specific TCRs were significantly higher than at day 0 and than in MenACWY recipients. The vaccine-associated CD4 TCRs covered the entire spike protein, and the dominant responses fell in regions 160-218 and 743-854. Conclusions about previously exposed vaccinees are limited because only a handful of AZD1222 recipients were SARS-CoV-2 seropositive at baseline. Reportedly, close to half of the unique spike-specific TCRs recognized epitopes lying outside the regions that are mutated in the B.1.351 and B.1.1.7 variants.

Material: peripheral blood, obtained on day 0 of AZD1222 vaccination. The clonotype comes from an adult in good health.

The DNA is TGTGCCAGCAGACCCCGGGACAGGGGGCGTCAAGAGCAGTACTTC. The encoded protein is CASRPRDRGRQEQYF. The V gene is TRBV27 and the J gene is TRBJ2-7, with 12 central nucleotides matching TRBD1. V and J are trimmed by 6 bases and 7 bases, and the gene matches miss 10 bases of the junction. The germline V gene (reference sequence) specifies MNHEY as CDR1 and SMNVEV as CDR2. Including cysteine and phenylalanine, the CDR3 has 15 amino acids. Only the CDR3 DNA stays, 45 bases, in frame from base 1.